The 8 T cell receptor beta chains below come from one sample, sequenced in a study of T cell responses to AZD1222 COVID-19 vaccine. Sequencing was performed with immunoSEQ multiplex PCR; in TCRdb, only in-frame clones are kept and a portion is missing. Of about 93,000 clones listed, roughly 91% are singletons. Material: peripheral blood, obtained on day 0 of MenACWY control vaccination. The source of these receptors is an adult in good health.

This CDR3 reads CASSLEGASSGNTIYF. The CDR3 coding sequence is TGCGCCAGCAGCTTGGAGGGGGCGTCCTCTGGAAACACCATATATTTT. The chain employs TRBV5-1 and TRBJ1-3; 7 positions agree with TRBD1. The germline V gene encodes CDR1 SGHRS and CDR2 YFSETQ. V shed 0 bases, J shed 0 bases, and the junction held 3 bases outside the gene matches. The CDR3 has 16 residues.

The gene calls are TRBV6-2 or TRBV6-3 and TRBJ1-5; D gene ambiguous. V lost 4 bases to trimming and J lost 3 bases, with 10 bases between them. This CDR3 has 14 amino acids. CDR1 and CDR2 from the germline V gene are MNHEY and SVGEGT. The CDR3 bases are TGTGCCAGCAGTTCCCCAGGCCTCAATCAGCCCCAGCATTTT. It is translated as CASSSPGLNQPQHF.

The chain has TRBV10-1 and TRBJ2-1; D may match TRBD1 or TRBD2 (5 bases each). The CDR3 is 16 amino acids. With 0 bases removed from V and 0 bases from J, the gap between germline ends came to 9 bases. CDR1 WNHNN and CDR2 SYGVQD come from the germline V gene (reference sequence). The CDR3 loop is CASSESRGSSYNEQFF. For the CDR3, the DNA is TGCGCCAGCAGTGAGTCCCGGGGCAGCTCCTACAATGAGCAGTTCTTC.

The chain links TRBV4-3 to TRBJ1-2, with TRBD1 matching 8 bases. The CDR3 spans 15 residues. Germline V CDR1 and CDR2: LGHNA, YSLEER. Trimming removed 0 bases from V and 4 bases from J; junction bases left unmatched: 4. The CDR3 DNA reads TGCGCCAGCAGCCAAGATCCGACAGGGGTCTATGGCTACACCTTC. This translates into CASSQDPTGVYGYTF.

The chain is built from TRBV29-1 and TRBJ2-5; TRBD2 aligns across 8 bases. With 2 bases clipped from V and 1 base from J, the junction kept 6 bases outside the gene matches. This CDR3 is built from 15 residues. Germline V gene data show CDR1 as SQVTM and CDR2 as ANQGSEA. CDR3 DNA sequence: TGCAGCGTTGAATACGGCGGGGGGCGCCAAGAGACCCAGTACTTC. Translated: CSVEYGGGRQETQYF.

V and J are TRBV19 and TRBJ2-6; D not certain. Between the trimmed V and J ends, which lost 3 bases and 4 bases, there was a span of 10 bases. The germline gives CDR1 LNHDA, CDR2 SQIVND (reference sequence). This CDR3 region has 15 residues. The CDR3 DNA follows: TGTGCCAGTAGTATGATCGGGTCCGGGGCCAACGTCCTGACTTTC. It specifies CASSMIGSGANVLTF. Full variable domain (rest looked up from reference TRBV19 and TRBJ2-6): DGGITQSPKYLFRKEGQNVTLSCEQNLNHDAMYWYRQDPGQGLRLIYYSQIVNDFQKGDIAEGYSVSREKKESFPLTVTSAQKNPTAFYLCASSMIGSGANVLTFGAGSRLTVL.

V usage is TRBV29-1 and J usage is TRBJ2-4; possibly TRBD2 for D (5 bases). Germline V gene lookup returns CDR1 SQVTM and CDR2 ANQGSEA. This CDR3 has 11 amino acids. Trimming stripped 2 bases from V and 9 bases from J, with 8 bases between. The CDR3 nucleotides read TGCAGCGTTGAAAAACTAGGCATTCAGTACTTC. Protein product: CSVEKLGIQYF.

The V gene is TRBV19, the J gene TRBJ2-7; D is unclear. The ends were cut back, 1 base at V and 7 bases at J, with 14 bases in the middle. Germline values: CDR1 LNHDA, CDR2 SQIVND (reference sequence). CDR3 length equals 14 residues. CDR3 nucleotides: TGTGCCAGTAGTATAGGTCCGGCCTTAGGGGAGCAGTACTTC. Its protein product is CASSIGPALGEQYF.